This TCR beta chain emerged from a study of T cell changes during pregnancy in multiple sclerosis (dated by TCRdb to about 2019). General notes on the study: In women with multiple sclerosis, the researchers looked at how the T cell repertoire shifted as pregnancy progressed.

V is clipped by 3 bases and J by 2 bases, and the sequence between their germline boundaries is 14 bases long. CDR1 and CDR2 (MDHEN, SYDVKM) derive from the germline V gene. The CDR3 covers 15 residues, taking in both the cysteine and the phenylalanine. Of the read, only the CDR3 DNA is kept; its 45 bases are in frame from base 1. Libraries were prepared through the immunoSEQ multiplex PCR assay. TCRdb took over this immuneACCESS table, retaining in-frame rearrangements with V and J assigned. Such tables are incomplete; in checked studies, under half of the missing clones stem from an unresolved V gene, and the remainder is unexplained. The sample profile shows around 73,000 clones; around 94% of them were found once. 2.5% to 3.5% of the sample rests with the top ten. Regarding this clone: Its cognate antigen has yet to be identified. Qualities for individual bases were not recorded, and no much larger clone is one base off.

This TCR was sampled from a female donor in good health, enrolled as a control in a pregnancy study. The rearrangement joined TRBV28 to TRBJ2-7; the D segment could be TRBD1, given 6 matching bases. This specimen was peripheral blood, taken in the third trimester of pregnancy. In nucleotide form, the sequence is TGTGCCAGCAGTTTGACAGACAGGACCACCTACGAGCAGTACTTC. Its protein reads: CASSLTDRTTYEQYF.